This T cell receptor beta chain originates from a study of T cell responses to AZD1222 COVID-19 vaccine. Broader study findings: No repertoire was sampled before or during the peak T cell response, only after it.

The CDR3 totals 15 residues. V gave up 1 base and J gave up 6 bases, with 15 bases separating them. Germline lookup yields CDR1 SGHDN and CDR2 FVKESK. A note on this clone: The antigen remains undetermined.

The repertoire was sequenced with immunoSEQ multiplex PCR; TCRdb's copy has only in-frame clones and lacks some. The sample yields roughly 170,000 clones, around 88% seen once. The chain recombines TRBV14 with TRBJ1-2; D call uncertain. Sequences were derived from peripheral blood, sampled on day 0 of AZD1222 vaccination. The clonotype originates from an adult in good health. CDR3 loop: CASSQAESWGHGYTF. In DNA form, the CDR3 reads TGTGCCAGCAGCCAAGCCGAATCTTGGGGTCATGGCTACACCTTC.